This TCR beta chain was identified in a study of cytomegalovirus exposure and HLA in healthy donors. The study, taken as a whole, reports: The only immune exposure information that was available was CMV serostatus.

Turning to this clone: The antigen is unknown.

The CDR3 totals 14 residues. Germline CDR1 SEHNR, CDR2 FQNEAQ (reference sequence). With 6 bases removed from V and 5 bases from J, the gap between germline ends came to 17 bases. Both 60 Vbeta primers and 13 Jbeta primers went into the PCR. Measured with immunoSEQ multiplex PCR; TCRdb has only the in-frame clones, and not every one. The sample has about 140,000 clones; roughly 80% are singletons. Sequenced material: PBMCs. The clonotype was recovered from a young man in good health and CMV-seronegative. This chain joins TRBV7-9 and TRBJ2-7; possible D gene TRBD1, 7 bases. The CDR3 spells CASSPNRGGDEQYF. The CDR3 DNA follows: TGTGCCAGCAGTCCCAACAGGGGAGGTGACGAGCAGTACTTC.